This paragraph reports one T cell receptor beta chain. Its specificity is unknown. The data were obtained in a study of T cell responses to AZD1222 COVID-19 vaccine. About the research overall: Pooled in the analysis were second doses at about 4 or about 12 weeks. General study results and limits: Compared with day 0, the breadth and depth of the Spike-specific TCR repertoire rose significantly after two doses of AZD1222. Females made up more of the donors, who were largely white British, and clonal diversity may have come out too low. Nearly half of the spike-specific TCRs reportedly recognize variant regions that carry no mutations.

Using immunoSEQ multiplex PCR, the repertoire was profiled, and TCRdb retains in-frame clones only, with some absent. The sample records some 100,000 clones, 85% to 90% being singletons. Trimming took 4 bases from V and 3 from J, leaving 10 bases between them. The CDR3 totals 13 residues. From germline, CDR1 is SNHLY and CDR2 FYNNEI. The chain links TRBV2 to TRBJ2-7; D not certain. Specimen: peripheral blood, collected on day 0 of AZD1222 vaccination. The receptor was isolated from an adult in good health. The CDR3 region is CASSAPENYEQYF. Here the CDR3 DNA reads TGTGCCAGCAGTGCCCCCGAGAACTACGAGCAGTACTTC.